Presented here are 13 T cell receptor beta chains from one specimen sequenced in a study of shared clonotypes between healthy human individuals. CD8 cells classed as naive were CD45RO-negative and positively selected for CCR7, excluding terminally differentiated effector memory CD45RA+ cells. The method was immunoSEQ multiplex PCR; TCRdb's version includes in-frame clones alone and lacks a portion of them. The top ten clones hold 24% of a sample with about 700,000 clones, roughly nine tenths of them seen once. The sequencing sample was made of naive CD8+ T cells sorted from blood. The receptors originated from a man aged 25-40 years in good health.

Turning to this clone: This CDR3 is also generated by other DNA sequences in the sample. The chain joins TRBV7-9 to TRBJ2-5; maybe TRBD2 (6 bases). CDR3 length: 14 amino acids. CDR1 and CDR2 (germline): SEHNR, FQNEAQ (reference sequence). The V end lost 0 bases, the J end lost 1 base, and 6 bases lay between the germline ends. The CDR3 region is CASSLAGGQETQYF. For the CDR3, the DNA is TGTGCCAGCAGCTTAGCCGGGGGCCAAGAGACCCAGTACTTC.

In DNA form, the CDR3 reads TGTGCCAGCAGTACGTCAGGGGCGGATGGATACGAGCAGTACTTC. Translated: CASSTSGADGYEQYF. This chain connects TRBV6-6 to TRBJ2-7, with D possibly being TRBD1 (6 bases). V dropped 5 bases and J dropped 4 bases, with 18 bases sitting between them. This CDR3 region has 15 residues. Germline CDR1 and CDR2: MNHNY and SVGAGI (reference sequence).

This chain links TRBV7-9 with TRBJ2-1; D is unclear. CDR1 SEHNR and CDR2 FQNEAQ come from the germline V gene (reference sequence). The CDR3 covers 13 residues. Deletions cut 5 bases from V and 8 bases from J, with 13 bases between. The CDR3 here is CASSPNRLDEQFF. As DNA, the CDR3 is TGTGCCAGCAGCCCCAACCGTCTAGATGAGCAGTTCTTC.

This chain joins TRBV4-2 and TRBJ1-4; D gene ambiguous. Trimming took 3 bases from V and 1 from J, leaving 12 bases between them. CDR1 and CDR2 (germline): LGHNA, YNFKEQ. The CDR3 is 16 residues long. The CDR3 sequence is CASSQEYSQTNEKLFF. The CDR3, as DNA: TGTGCCAGCAGCCAGGAATACAGTCAAACTAATGAAAAACTGTTTTTT.

This chain links TRBV5-6 with TRBJ1-2; D remains unclear. Germline loops: CDR1 SGHDT, CDR2 YYEEEE. This CDR3 contains 15 residues. V was cut by 0 bases and J by 8 bases, with 17 bases left in between. Written as DNA, the CDR3 is TGTGCCAGCAGCTTGGCCTGGGCAGGAAAGGACGGCTACACCTTC. Its protein is CASSLAWAGKDGYTF.

The rearrangement joins TRBV5-1 to TRBJ2-7; D is uncertain. V gave up 4 bases and J gave up 3 bases, with 5 bases separating them. Germline values: CDR1 SGHRS, CDR2 YFSETQ. CDR3 length: 11 residues. The CDR3 protein is CASSENYEQYF. The DNA of the CDR3 is TGCGCCAGCAGCGAAAACTACGAGCAGTACTTC. Supplemented by reference TRBV5-1 and TRBJ2-7, the full variable domain reads KAGVTQTPRYLIKTRGQQVTLSCSPISGHRSVSWYQQTPGQGLQFLFEYFSETQRNKGNFPGRFSGRQFSNSRSEMNVSTLELGDSALYLCASSENYEQYFGPGTRLTVT.

The chain recombines TRBV4-1 with TRBJ2-1; the D call may be TRBD1 or TRBD2 (6 bases each). Germline V lookup: CDR1 MGHRA, CDR2 YSYEKL. The CDR3 totals 16 residues. V was cut by 4 bases and J by 4 bases, with 17 bases left in between. DNA of the CDR3: TGCGCCAGCAGCCCGCTAGCGACGAGGGGGTACAATGAGCAGTTCTTC. As protein: CASSPLATRGYNEQFF.

The V gene is TRBV7-6, the J gene TRBJ1-1; D call uncertain. V was clipped by 5 bases and J by 1 base, with 11 bases between them. CDR1 SGHVS and CDR2 FNYEAQ come from the germline V gene. The CDR3 covers 14 residues. CDR3 bases: TGTGCCAGCAGCCAAAGTGGATCGAACACTGAAGCTTTCTTT. Encoded protein: CASSQSGSNTEAFF.

With regard to this clone: Other DNA sequences in this specimen translate into the identical CDR3. The chain recombines TRBV29-1 with TRBJ1-2; no definite D call. The CDR3 spans 11 residues. Trimming removed 3 bases from V and 4 bases from J, with 6 bases in between. Germline V gives CDR1 SQVTM, CDR2 ANQGSEA. Here the CDR3 reads CSVEGRYGYTF. CDR3 nucleotides: TGCAGCGTTGAGGGTCGCTATGGCTACACCTTC.

This chain connects TRBV4-3 to TRBJ1-5; D remains unclear. The CDR3 length is 15 residues. Germline CDR1 and CDR2: LGHNA and YSLEER. V lost 3 bases, J lost 0 bases, and 9 bases lay in between. CDR3 sequence: CASSHGLGSNQPQHF. The CDR3 nucleotides read TGCGCCAGCAGCCATGGGCTGGGTAGCAATCAGCCCCAGCATTTT.

With regard to this clone: Other DNA sequences within the sample encode an identical CDR3. J is TRBJ1-2 and V is TRBV7-6; 9 nucleotides match TRBD1. Looked up from germline, CDR1 is SGHVS and CDR2 is FNYEAQ. Trimming removed 4 bases from V and 6 bases from J; junction bases left unmatched: 6. This CDR3 comprises 14 residues. The CDR3 protein is CASSSTGGVDGYTF. The CDR3 DNA sequence: TGTGCCAGCAGCTCTACAGGGGGCGTTGATGGCTACACCTTC.

The gene calls are TRBV28 and TRBJ2-3; 9 positions agree with TRBD2. There are 12 residues in the CDR3. The J segment lost 15 bases and the V segment lost 5 bases, leaving 9 bases of the junction unmatched. Germline CDR1 and CDR2: MDHEN and SYDVKM. CDR3 sequence reads: CASSAPGLAAYF. The CDR3 DNA reads TGTGCCAGCAGTGCGCCGGGACTAGCAGCTTATTTT.

This chain joins TRBV30 and TRBJ2-5, with 10 bases lining up with TRBD1. Judging by the DNA end, TRBJ2-7 fits better; the J call may be wrong. In germline, CDR1 is GTSNPN, CDR2 SVGIG (reference sequence). The length of the CDR3 is 13 residues. The CDR3 here is CAWSPGQGYEQYF. In nucleotides, the CDR3 is TGTGCCTGGTCCCCGGGACAGGGGTACGAGCAGTACTTC.